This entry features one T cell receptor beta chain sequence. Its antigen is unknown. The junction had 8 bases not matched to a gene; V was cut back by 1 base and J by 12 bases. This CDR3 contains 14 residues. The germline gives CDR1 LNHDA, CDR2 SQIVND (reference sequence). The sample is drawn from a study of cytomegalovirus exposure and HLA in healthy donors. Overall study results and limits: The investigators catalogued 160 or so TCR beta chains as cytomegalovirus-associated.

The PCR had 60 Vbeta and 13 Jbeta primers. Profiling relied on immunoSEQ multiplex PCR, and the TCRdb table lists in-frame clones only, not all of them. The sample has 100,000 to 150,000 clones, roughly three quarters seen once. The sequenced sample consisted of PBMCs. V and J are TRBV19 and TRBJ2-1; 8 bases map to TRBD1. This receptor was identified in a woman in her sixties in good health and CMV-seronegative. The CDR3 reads CASSIGADRGVQFF. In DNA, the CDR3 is TGTGCCAGTAGTATAGGGGCTGACAGGGGTGTGCAGTTCTTC. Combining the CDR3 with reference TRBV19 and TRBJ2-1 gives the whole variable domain DGGITQSPKYLFRKEGQNVTLSCEQNLNHDAMYWYRQDPGQGLRLIYYSQIVNDFQKGDIAEGYSVSREKKESFPLTVTSAQKNPTAFYLCASSIGADRGVQFFGPGTRLTVL.